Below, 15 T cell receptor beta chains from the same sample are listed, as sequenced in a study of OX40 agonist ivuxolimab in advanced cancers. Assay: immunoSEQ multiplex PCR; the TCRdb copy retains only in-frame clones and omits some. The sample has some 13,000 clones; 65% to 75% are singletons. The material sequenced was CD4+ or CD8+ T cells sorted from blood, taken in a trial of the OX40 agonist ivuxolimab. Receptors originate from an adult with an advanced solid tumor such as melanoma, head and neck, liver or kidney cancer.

The CDR3 DNA follows: TGTGCCAGCTCACCAGGGCGGACACTACTACTTTCTGGAAACACCATATATTTT. Its protein is CASSPGRTLLLSGNTIYF. The chain joins TRBV18 to TRBJ1-3; D is perhaps TRBD1 (5 bases). CDR1 is KGHSH, CDR2 LQKENI, per germline. CDR3 length: 18 residues. Trimming removed 2 bases from V and 1 base from J, with 18 bases in between.

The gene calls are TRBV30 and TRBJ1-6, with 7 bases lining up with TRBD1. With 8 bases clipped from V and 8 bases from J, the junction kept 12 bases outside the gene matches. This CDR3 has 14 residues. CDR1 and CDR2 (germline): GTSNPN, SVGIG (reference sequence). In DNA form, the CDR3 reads TGTGCCCGGGCCCGACAGGGCGTAGATTCACCCCTCCACTTT. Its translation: CARARQGVDSPLHF.

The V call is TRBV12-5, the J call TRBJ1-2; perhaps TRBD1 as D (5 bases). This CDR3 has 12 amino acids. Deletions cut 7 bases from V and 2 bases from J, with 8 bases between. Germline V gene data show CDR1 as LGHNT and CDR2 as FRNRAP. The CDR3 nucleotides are TGTGCTAGTGCCACAGGAAACTATGGCTACACCTTC. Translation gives CASATGNYGYTF.

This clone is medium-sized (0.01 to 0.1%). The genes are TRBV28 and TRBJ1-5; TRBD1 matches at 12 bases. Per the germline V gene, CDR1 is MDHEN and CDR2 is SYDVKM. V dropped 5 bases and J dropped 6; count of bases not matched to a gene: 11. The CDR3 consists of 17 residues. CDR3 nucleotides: TGTGCCAGCAGTCACCACCCCGGGACAGGGGGCTCTCAGCCCCAGCATTTT. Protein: CASSHHPGTGGSQPQHF.

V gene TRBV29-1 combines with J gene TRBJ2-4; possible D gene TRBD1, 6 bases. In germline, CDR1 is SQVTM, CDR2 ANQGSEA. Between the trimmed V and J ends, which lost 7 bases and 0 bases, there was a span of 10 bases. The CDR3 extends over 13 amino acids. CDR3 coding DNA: TGCAGCGCTACAGGGAGAGCCAAAAACATTCAGTACTTC. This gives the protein CSATGRAKNIQYF.

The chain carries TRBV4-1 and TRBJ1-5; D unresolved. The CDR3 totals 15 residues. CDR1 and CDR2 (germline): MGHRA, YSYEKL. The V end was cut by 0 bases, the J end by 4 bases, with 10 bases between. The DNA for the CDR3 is TGCGCCAGCAGCCAAGATAGGGCCGTAAATCAGCCCCAGCATTTT. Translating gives CASSQDRAVNQPQHF.

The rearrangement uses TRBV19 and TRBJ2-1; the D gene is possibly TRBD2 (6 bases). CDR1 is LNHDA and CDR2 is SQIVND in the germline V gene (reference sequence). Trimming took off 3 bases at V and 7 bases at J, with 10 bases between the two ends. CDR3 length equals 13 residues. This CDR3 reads CASSIFAGNEQFF. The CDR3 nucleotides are TGTGCCAGTAGTATCTTTGCGGGGAATGAGCAGTTCTTC.

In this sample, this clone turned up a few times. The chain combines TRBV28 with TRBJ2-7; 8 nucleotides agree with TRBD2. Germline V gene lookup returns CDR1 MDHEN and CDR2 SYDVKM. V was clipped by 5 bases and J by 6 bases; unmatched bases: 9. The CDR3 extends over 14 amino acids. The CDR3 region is CASSRPGTRFEQYF. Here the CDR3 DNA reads TGTGCCAGCAGTCGTCCCGGGACTAGGTTCGAGCAGTACTTC.

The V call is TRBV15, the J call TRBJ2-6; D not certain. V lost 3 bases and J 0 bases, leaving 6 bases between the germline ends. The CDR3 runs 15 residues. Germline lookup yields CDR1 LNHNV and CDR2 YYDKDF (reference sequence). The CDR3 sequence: CATSSGPSGANVLTF. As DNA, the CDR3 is TGTGCCACCAGCAGTGGACCCTCTGGGGCCAACGTCCTGACTTTC.

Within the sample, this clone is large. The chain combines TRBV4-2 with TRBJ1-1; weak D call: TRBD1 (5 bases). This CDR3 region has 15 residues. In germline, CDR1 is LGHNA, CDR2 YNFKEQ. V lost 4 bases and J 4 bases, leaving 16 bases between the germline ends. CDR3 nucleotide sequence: TGTGCCAGCAGCCCCACGACCCGAAGGGGCACTGAAGCTTTCTTT. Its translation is CASSPTTRRGTEAFF.

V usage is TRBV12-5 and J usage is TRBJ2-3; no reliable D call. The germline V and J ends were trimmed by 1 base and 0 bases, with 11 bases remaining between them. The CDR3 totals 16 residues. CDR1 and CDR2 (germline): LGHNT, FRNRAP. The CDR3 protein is CASGLGLGGSTDTQYF. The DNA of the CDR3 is TGTGCTAGTGGTTTGGGTCTGGGCGGTAGCACAGATACGCAGTATTTT.

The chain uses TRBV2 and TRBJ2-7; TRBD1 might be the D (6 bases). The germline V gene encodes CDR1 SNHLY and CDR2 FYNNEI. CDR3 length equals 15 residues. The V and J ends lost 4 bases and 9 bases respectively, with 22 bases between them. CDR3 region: CASSAGTTILIGQYF. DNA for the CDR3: TGTGCCAGCAGTGCCGGGACAACGATCCTTATAGGGCAGTACTTC.

The DNA for the CDR3 is TGTGCCAGCAGCCCCTTGGGGCCTAGCAATCAGCCCCAGCATTTT. It codes for CASSPLGPSNQPQHF. The V and J genes are TRBV6-6 and TRBJ1-5; D might be TRBD1 (5 bases). The CDR3 loop spans 15 amino acids. Germline assignment: CDR1 MNHNY and CDR2 SVGAGI (reference sequence). The V gene lost 6 bases and the J gene lost 0 bases, with 12 bases spanning the gap.

DNA for the CDR3: TGTGCCAGCAGTGAAATAGTTCGGGACAGCCTTAATTCACCCCTCCACTTT. Its protein product is CASSEIVRDSLNSPLHF. This sequence joins TRBV6-1 and TRBJ1-6, with 7 nucleotides matching TRBD1. In germline, CDR1 is MNHNS, CDR2 SASEGT. Trimming took 2 bases from V and 6 from J; bases not matched to a gene: 10. The CDR3 is 17 amino acids.

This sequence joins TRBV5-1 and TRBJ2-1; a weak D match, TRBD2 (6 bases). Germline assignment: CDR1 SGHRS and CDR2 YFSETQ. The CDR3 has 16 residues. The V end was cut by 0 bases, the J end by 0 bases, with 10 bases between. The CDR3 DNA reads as TGCGCCAGCAGCTTGGACGCCGGGAGCTCCTACAATGAGCAGTTCTTC. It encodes CASSLDAGSSYNEQFF.